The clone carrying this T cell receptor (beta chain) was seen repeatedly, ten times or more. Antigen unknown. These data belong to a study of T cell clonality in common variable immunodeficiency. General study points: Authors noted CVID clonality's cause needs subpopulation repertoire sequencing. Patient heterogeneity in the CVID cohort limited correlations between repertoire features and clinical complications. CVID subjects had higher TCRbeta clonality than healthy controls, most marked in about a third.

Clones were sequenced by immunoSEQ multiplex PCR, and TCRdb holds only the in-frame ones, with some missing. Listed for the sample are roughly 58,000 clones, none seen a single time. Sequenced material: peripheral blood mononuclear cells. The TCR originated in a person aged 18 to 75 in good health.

The CDR3 bases that were read are TGTGCCAGCAGCTCGACAGGCATCAATCAGCCC. This encodes CASSSTGINQP. The full CDR3 protein is CASSSTGINQPQHF. This chain connects TRBV11-2 to TRBJ1-5, with TRBD1 as a possible D gene (6 bases). The DNA ends 3 residues before the CDR3 does, and the rest of the CDR3 is filled in from the germline J gene. This CDR3 has 14 amino acids. The germline V gene has CDR1 SGHAT and CDR2 FQNNGV. Trimming removed 4 bases from V and 3 bases from J, with 10 bases in between.